This paragraph covers one T cell receptor (beta chain) sequence. These data come from a study of T cell repertoires in cytomegalovirus infection. The CDR3 is made up of 16 amino acids. Germline assignment: CDR1 LGHNT and CDR2 FRNRAP. The V end was cut by 0 bases, the J end by 0 bases, with 11 bases between. TCRdb re-derived calls from the reads in MiXCR, one entry per CDR3 protein. Among about 680,000 distinct CDR3 sequences listed, approximately 24% were seen once. The clonotype originates from a human donor in good health (CMV status not recorded). Some clones in this sample may be carry-over from other donors' samples. Specimen: CD8+ T cells from PBMCs. The chain couples TRBV12-5 to TRBJ1-2; D uncertain. The CDR3 region is CASGLVSHGSNYGYTF. Here the CDR3 DNA reads TGTGCTAGTGGTTTGGTATCCCACGGGTCTAACTATGGCTACACCTTC.